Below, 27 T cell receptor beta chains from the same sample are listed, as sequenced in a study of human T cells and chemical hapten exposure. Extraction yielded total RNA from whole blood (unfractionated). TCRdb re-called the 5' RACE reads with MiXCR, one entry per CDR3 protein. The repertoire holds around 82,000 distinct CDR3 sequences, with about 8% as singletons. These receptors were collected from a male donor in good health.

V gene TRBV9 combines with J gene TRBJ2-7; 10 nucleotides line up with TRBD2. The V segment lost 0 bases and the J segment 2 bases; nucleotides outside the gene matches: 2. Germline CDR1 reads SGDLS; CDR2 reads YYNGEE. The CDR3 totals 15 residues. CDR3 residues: CASSVGTSGAYEQYF. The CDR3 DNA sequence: TGTGCCAGCAGCGTAGGGACTAGCGGAGCCTACGAGCAGTACTTC.

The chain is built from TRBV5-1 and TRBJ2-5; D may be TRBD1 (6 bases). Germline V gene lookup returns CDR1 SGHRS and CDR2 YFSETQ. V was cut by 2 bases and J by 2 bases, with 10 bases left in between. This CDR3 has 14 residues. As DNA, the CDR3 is TGCGCCAGCAGCTTCTTGACAGGTCAAGAGACCCAGTACTTC. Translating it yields CASSFLTGQETQYF.

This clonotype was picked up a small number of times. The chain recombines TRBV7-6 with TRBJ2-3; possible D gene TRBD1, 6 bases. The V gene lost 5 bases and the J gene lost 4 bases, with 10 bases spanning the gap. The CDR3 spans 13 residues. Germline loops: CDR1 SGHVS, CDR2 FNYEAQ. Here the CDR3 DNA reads TGTGCCAGCAGCCCAGGGGTGTCAGATACGCAGTATTTT. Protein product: CASSPGVSDTQYF.

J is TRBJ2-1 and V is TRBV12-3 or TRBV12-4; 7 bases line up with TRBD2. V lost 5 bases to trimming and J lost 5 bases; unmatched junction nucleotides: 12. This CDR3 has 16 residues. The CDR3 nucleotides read TGTGCCAGCAGTCTTCCCTGGGGGGGGGGGGACAATGAGCAGTTCTTC. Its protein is CASSLPWGGGDNEQFF.

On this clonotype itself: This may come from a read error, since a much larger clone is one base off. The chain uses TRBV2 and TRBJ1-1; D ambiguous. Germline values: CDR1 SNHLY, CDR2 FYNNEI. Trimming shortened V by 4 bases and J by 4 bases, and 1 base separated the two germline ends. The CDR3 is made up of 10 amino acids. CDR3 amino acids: CASSGTEAFF. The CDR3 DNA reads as TGTGCCAGCAGTGGCACTGAAGCTTTCTTT.

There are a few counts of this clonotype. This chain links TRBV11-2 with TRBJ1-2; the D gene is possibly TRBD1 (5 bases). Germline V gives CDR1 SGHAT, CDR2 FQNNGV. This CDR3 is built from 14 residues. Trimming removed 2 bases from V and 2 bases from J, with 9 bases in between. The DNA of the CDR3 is TGTGCCAGCAGCTTATCGGCAGGGAACTATGGCTACACCTTC. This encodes CASSLSAGNYGYTF.

As DNA, the CDR3 is TGCGCCAGCACCGGGACAGTTCCGTTGAACACTGAAGCTTTCTTT. Residues: CASTGTVPLNTEAFF. This chain connects TRBV10-1 to TRBJ1-1; 7 bases line up with TRBD1. The ends lost 7 bases at V and 0 bases at J; junction bases unmatched: 8. The CDR3 has 15 amino acids. Germline values: CDR1 WNHNN, CDR2 SYGVQD (reference sequence).

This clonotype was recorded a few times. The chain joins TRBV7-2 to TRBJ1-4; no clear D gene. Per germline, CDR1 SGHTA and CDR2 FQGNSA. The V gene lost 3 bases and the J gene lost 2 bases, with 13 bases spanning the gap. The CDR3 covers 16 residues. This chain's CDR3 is CASSFYVQTTNEKLFF. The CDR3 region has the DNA TGTGCCAGCAGCTTTTACGTGCAGACCACTAATGAAAAACTGTTTTTT.

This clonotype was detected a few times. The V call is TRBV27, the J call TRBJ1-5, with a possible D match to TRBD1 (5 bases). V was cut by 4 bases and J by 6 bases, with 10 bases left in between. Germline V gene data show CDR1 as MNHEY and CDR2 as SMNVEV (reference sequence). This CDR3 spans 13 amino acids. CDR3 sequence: CASSWQGSQPQHF. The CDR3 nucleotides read TGTGCCAGCAGTTGGCAGGGAAGTCAGCCCCAGCATTTT.

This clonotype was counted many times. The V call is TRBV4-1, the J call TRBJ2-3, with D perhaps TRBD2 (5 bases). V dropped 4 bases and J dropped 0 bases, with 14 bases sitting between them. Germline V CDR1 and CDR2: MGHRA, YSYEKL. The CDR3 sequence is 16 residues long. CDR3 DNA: TGCGCCAGCAGCCCCCTAGAAGGACTTAGCACAGATACGCAGTATTTT. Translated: CASSPLEGLSTDTQYF.

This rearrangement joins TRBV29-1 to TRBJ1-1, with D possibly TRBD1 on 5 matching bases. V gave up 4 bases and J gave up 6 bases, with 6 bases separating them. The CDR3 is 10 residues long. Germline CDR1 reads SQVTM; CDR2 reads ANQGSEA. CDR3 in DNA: TGCAGCGTTGGACAGCCTGAAGCTTTCTTT. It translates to CSVGQPEAFF.

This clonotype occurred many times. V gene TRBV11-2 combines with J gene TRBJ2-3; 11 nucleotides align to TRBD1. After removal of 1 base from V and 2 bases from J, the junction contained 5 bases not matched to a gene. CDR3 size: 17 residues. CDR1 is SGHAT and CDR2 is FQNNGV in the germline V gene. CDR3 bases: TGTGCCAGCAGCTTAGGCCGGGACAGGGGGTTCACAGATACGCAGTATTTT. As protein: CASSLGRDRGFTDTQYF.

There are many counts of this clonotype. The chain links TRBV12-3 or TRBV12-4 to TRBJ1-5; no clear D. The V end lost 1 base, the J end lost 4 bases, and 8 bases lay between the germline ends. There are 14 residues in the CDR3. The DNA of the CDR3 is TGTGCCAGCAGTTTAGGGGTTTTGAATCAGCCCCAGCATTTT. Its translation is CASSLGVLNQPQHF.

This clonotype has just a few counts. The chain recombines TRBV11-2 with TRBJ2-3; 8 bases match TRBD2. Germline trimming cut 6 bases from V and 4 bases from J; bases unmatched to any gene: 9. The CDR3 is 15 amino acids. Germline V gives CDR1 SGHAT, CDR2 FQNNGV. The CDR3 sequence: CASSPGGGRADTQYF. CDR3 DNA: TGTGCCAGCAGTCCGGGCGGGGGGAGGGCAGATACGCAGTATTTT.

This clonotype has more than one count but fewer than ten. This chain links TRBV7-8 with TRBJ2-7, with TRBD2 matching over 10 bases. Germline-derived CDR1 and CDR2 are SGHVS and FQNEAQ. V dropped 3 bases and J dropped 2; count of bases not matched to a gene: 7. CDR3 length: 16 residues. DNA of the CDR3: TGTGCCAGCAGCTTTGAGACTAGCGGGCCCACCTACGAGCAGTACTTC. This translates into CASSFETSGPTYEQYF.

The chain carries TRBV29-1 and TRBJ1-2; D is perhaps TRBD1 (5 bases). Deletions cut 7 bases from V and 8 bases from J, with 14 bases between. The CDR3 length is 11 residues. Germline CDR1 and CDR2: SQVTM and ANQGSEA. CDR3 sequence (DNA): TGCAGCGCCATACAAGGGGAAGGCTACACCTTC. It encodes CSAIQGEGYTF.

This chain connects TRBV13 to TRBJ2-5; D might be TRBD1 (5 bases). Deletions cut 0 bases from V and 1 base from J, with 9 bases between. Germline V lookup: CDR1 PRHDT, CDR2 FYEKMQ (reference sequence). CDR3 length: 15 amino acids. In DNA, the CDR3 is TGTGCCAGCAGCTTAGGCAGGGAAATCCAAGAGACCCAGTACTTC. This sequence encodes CASSLGREIQETQYF.

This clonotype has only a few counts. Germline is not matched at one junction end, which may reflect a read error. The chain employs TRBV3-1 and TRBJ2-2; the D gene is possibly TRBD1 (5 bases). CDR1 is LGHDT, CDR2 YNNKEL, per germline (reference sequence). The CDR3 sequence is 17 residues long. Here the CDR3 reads CASSQGYQGTNTGELFF. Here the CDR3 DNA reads TGTGCCAGCAGTCAAGGATATCAGGGTACGAACACCGGGGAGCTGTTTTTT.

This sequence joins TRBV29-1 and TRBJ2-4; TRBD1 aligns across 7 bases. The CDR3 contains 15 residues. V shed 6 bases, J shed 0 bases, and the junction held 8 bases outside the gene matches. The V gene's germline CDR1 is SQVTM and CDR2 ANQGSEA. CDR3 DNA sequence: TGCAGCGTGGCCCAGACAGGGTCAGCCAAAAACATTCAGTACTTC. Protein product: CSVAQTGSAKNIQYF.

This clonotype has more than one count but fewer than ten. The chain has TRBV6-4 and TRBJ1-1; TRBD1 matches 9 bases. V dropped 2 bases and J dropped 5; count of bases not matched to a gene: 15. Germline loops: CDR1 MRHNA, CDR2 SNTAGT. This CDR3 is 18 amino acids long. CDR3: CASSDPNRGRHGGTEAFF. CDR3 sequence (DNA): TGTGCCAGCAGTGACCCTAACAGGGGGCGCCATGGAGGAACTGAAGCTTTCTTT.

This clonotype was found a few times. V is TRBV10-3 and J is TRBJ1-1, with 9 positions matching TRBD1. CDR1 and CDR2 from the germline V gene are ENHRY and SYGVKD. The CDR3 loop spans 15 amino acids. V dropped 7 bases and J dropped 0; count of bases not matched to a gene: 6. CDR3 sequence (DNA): TGTGCCATCAACCCCGGGACAGGGCTGAACACTGAAGCTTTCTTT. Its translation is CAINPGTGLNTEAFF.

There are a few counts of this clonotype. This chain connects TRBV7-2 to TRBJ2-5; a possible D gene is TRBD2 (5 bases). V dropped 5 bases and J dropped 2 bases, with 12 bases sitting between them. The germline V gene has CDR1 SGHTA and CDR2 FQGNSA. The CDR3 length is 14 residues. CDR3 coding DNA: TGTGCCAGCAGCCCATCGGACTTTCAAGAGACCCAGTACTTC. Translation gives CASSPSDFQETQYF.

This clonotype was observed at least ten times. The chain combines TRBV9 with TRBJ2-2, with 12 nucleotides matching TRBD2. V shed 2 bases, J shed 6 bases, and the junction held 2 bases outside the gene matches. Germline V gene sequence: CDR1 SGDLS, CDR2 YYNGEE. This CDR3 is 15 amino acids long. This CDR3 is CASSVTSGGAGELFF. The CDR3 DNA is TGTGCCAGCAGCGTGACTAGCGGGGGTGCCGGGGAGCTGTTTTTT.

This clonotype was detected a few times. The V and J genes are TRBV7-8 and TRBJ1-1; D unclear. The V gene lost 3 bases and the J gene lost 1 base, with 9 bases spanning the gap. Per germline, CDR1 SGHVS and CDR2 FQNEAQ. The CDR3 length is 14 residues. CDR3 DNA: TGTGCCAGCAGCTTGGAACAGCCGAACACTGAAGCTTTCTTT. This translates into CASSLEQPNTEAFF.

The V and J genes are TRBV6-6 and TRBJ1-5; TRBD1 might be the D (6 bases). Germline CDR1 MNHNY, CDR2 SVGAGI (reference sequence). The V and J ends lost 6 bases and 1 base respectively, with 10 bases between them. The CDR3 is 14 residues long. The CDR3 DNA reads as TGTGCCAGCAGGGGGGACATAAGCAATCAGCCCCAGCATTTT. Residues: CASRGDISNQPQHF.

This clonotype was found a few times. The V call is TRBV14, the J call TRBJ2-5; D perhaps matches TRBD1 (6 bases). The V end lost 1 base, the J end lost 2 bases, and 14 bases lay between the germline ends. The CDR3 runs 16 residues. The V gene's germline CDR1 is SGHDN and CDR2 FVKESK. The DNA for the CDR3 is TGTGCCAGCAGCCAAGTTGGGGGCCTCTCACAAGAGACCCAGTACTTC. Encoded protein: CASSQVGGLSQETQYF. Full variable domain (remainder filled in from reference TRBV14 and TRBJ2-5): EAGVTQFPSHSVIEKGQTVTLRCDPISGHDNLYWYRRVMGKEIKFLLHFVKESKQDESGMPNNRFLAERTGGTYSTLKVQPAELEDSGVYFCASSQVGGLSQETQYFGPGTRLLVL.

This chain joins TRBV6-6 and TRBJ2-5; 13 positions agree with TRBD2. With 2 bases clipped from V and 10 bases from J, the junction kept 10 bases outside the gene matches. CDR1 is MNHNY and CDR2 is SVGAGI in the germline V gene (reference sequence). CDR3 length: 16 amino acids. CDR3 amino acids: CASSYPGLAGASFQYF. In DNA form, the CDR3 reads TGTGCCAGCAGTTACCCCGGACTAGCGGGGGCCTCCTTCCAGTACTTC.